This entry lists 10 T cell receptor beta chains sequenced from one sample in a study of cytomegalovirus exposure and HLA in healthy donors (dated by TCRdb to about 2017). The method was the immunoSEQ multiplex PCR assay. For the multiplex PCR, a mixture combining 60 forward primers for TCR Vbeta segments and 13 reverse primers for TCR Jbeta segments was used. TCRdb carries this immuneACCESS record with in-frame sequences only. Its versions omit some clonotypes, under half of them owing to an unresolved V gene in the studies checked, with the rest unexplained. The sample contains about 110,000 clones, about 73% of them found a single time. Of the sample, under 1.5% falls within the top ten clones. Sequences were obtained from PBMCs. The receptor source for this set is a woman aged 25 to 39 in good health and CMV-seronegative.

As DNA, the CDR3 is TGTGCCAGCAGTTATACCGAGGGTGGTACGCAGTATTTT. Its protein is CASSYTEGGTQYF. This chain connects TRBV6-5 to TRBJ2-3; possible D gene TRBD2, 5 bases. The CDR3 length is 13 residues. V was clipped by 3 bases and J by 8 bases, with 12 bases between them. Per the germline V gene, CDR1 is MNHEY and CDR2 is SVGAGI.

V gene TRBV7-8 combines with J gene TRBJ2-7; no clear D gene. Trimming took off 3 bases at V and 0 bases at J, with 15 bases between the two ends. The germline V gene encodes CDR1 SGHVS and CDR2 FQNEAQ. This CDR3 comprises 16 residues. Written as DNA, the CDR3 is TGTGCCAGCAGCTTGAAGACACCCCTGGGCTCCTACGAGCAGTACTTC. Its protein product is CASSLKTPLGSYEQYF.

The chain joins TRBV4-1 to TRBJ2-2; 13 bases line up with TRBD2. With V trimmed by 4 bases and J by 6 bases, 5 bases remained unmatched. This CDR3 is 16 amino acids long. Per the germline V gene, CDR1 is MGHRA and CDR2 is YSYEKL. The CDR3: CASSLLAGGRSGELFF. The CDR3, as DNA: TGCGCCAGCAGCCTACTAGCGGGAGGGAGGTCCGGGGAGCTGTTTTTT.

This clone was observed a handful of times. V usage is TRBV6-5 and J usage is TRBJ2-7; tentatively, D is TRBD1 (6 bases). The length of the CDR3 is 12 residues. Trimming shortened V by 5 bases and J by 2 bases, and 7 bases separated the two germline ends. Germline CDR1 and CDR2: MNHEY and SVGAGI. The CDR3 loop is CASSTGTYEQYF. The CDR3 DNA reads TGTGCCAGCAGTACAGGGACCTACGAGCAGTACTTC.

The chain has TRBV28 and TRBJ1-1; 7 bases line up with TRBD1. The CDR3 length is 14 residues. Germline values: CDR1 MDHEN, CDR2 SYDVKM. Trimming at V came to 3 bases and at J to 5 bases, leaving 6 bases not matched to a gene. The CDR3 DNA sequence: TGTGCCAGCAGTTTTATAGGGGGCATGACTGAAGCTTTCTTT. Its translation: CASSFIGGMTEAFF.

This chain links TRBV4-3 with TRBJ2-7, with 8 bases fitting TRBD1. The germline gives CDR1 LGHNA, CDR2 YSLEER. The CDR3 extends over 16 amino acids. V dropped 1 base and J dropped 2; count of bases not matched to a gene: 7. CDR3 nucleotide sequence: TGCGCCAGCAGCCAAGCTCGACAGGGGAATCCCTACGAGCAGTACTTC. Residues: CASSQARQGNPYEQYF.

This clone was seen only once. This sequence joins TRBV29-1 and TRBJ1-2; 8 bases align to TRBD1. The CDR3 loop spans 14 amino acids. The trim removed 5 bases at V and 2 bases at J, leaving 7 bases unmatched. Germline assignment: CDR1 SQVTM and CDR2 ANQGSEA. CDR3 protein: CSVLTGTGNYGYTF. CDR3 bases: TGCAGCGTTTTGACTGGGACAGGAAACTATGGCTACACCTTC.

The gene calls are TRBV4-3 and TRBJ2-2, with a tentative D call TRBD2 (6 bases). CDR1 LGHNA and CDR2 YSLEER come from the germline V gene. V shed 0 bases and J shed 4 bases, with 15 bases lying between them. This CDR3 has 17 amino acids. CDR3 DNA: TGCGCCAGCAGCCAAGATTGGGCGTCCGGGAGCACCGGGGAGCTGTTTTTT. This codes for CASSQDWASGSTGELFF.

The V gene is TRBV6-6, the J gene TRBJ2-5; TRBD2 is a possible D gene (6 bases). Germline assignment: CDR1 MNHNY and CDR2 SVGAGI (reference sequence). The CDR3 has 15 residues. V lost 2 bases and J lost 2, with 12 bases in between. The chain's CDR3 is CASSYPGSEQETQYF. In nucleotides, the CDR3 is TGTGCCAGCAGTTACCCCGGGAGTGAACAAGAGACCCAGTACTTC.

The chain uses TRBV15 and TRBJ2-5; 7 nucleotides align to TRBD1. Trimming removed 6 bases from V and 1 base from J; junction bases left unmatched: 2. This CDR3 spans 13 amino acids. The V gene's germline CDR1 is LNHNV and CDR2 YYDKDF (reference sequence). CDR3 protein: CATSSGGQETQYF. The CDR3 coding sequence is TGTGCCACCAGTTCAGGGGGCCAAGAGACCCAGTACTTC.